These 9 T cell receptor beta chains originate from one sample sequenced in a study of monozygotic twins with inflammatory bowel disease. Following a re-call of the 5' RACE reads, TCRdb has one entry per CDR3 protein and lacks DNA. The table lists 350,000 to 400,000 distinct CDR3 sequences. The sample comprised blood. The receptors derive from a human donor with ulcerative colitis or Crohn's disease, or a healthy co-twin of an affected twin (not recorded which).

The chain uses TRBV19 and TRBJ1-2; TCRdb's assignment of TRBD1 cannot be checked, as there is no DNA. Germline CDR1 is LNHDA and CDR2 is SQIVND (reference sequence). The CDR3 contains 12 residues. This CDR3 reads CASSIREDGYTF.

The chain combines TRBV3-1 with TRBJ2-1; TCRdb picks TRBD1, but there is no DNA to check that call. The CDR3 loop spans 14 amino acids. The germline V gene encodes CDR1 LGHDT and CDR2 YNNKEL (reference sequence). CDR3 loop: CASSPQGTYNEQFF.

The rearrangement joins TRBV7-2 to TRBJ2-3. The V gene's germline CDR1 is SGHTA and CDR2 FQGNSA. The CDR3 totals 15 residues. CDR3 sequence: CASSAWGSYADTQYF. Full variable domain (rest looked up from reference TRBV7-2 and TRBJ2-3): GAGVSQSPSNKVTEKGKDVELRCDPISGHTALYWYRQSLGQGLEFLIYFQGNSAPDKSGLPSDRFSAERTGGSVSTLTIQRTQQEDSAVYLCASSAWGSYADTQYFGPGTRLTVL.

The V gene is TRBV7-2, the J gene TRBJ2-4; checking the TCRdb D call of TRBD1 is not possible without DNA. Germline V lookup: CDR1 SGHTA, CDR2 FQGNSA. The CDR3 has 13 residues. The CDR3 sequence: CASSQVGGGIQYF.

The chain recombines TRBV3-1 with TRBJ2-1; the TCRdb call, TRBD1, lacks DNA for checking. The germline CDR1 and CDR2 sequences are LGHDT and YNNKEL (reference sequence). There are 15 residues in the CDR3. CDR3 loop: CASSFGQGARNEQFF.

V gene TRBV6-5 combines with J gene TRBJ1-2; TCRdb lists TRBD1, though no DNA is available to test this call. This CDR3 has 14 residues. Germline-derived CDR1 and CDR2 are MNHEY and SVGAGI. CDR3: CASSSNRGNYGYTF.

V usage is TRBV6-5 and J usage is TRBJ2-2; TCRdb returns TRBD1, unconfirmable since there is no DNA. Germline V lookup: CDR1 MNHEY, CDR2 SVGAGI. The CDR3 is made up of 18 amino acids. The CDR3 is CASSYSAVAGEEAGELFF.

The chain combines TRBV7-9 with TRBJ2-2; the TRBD1 assignment by TCRdb is unverifiable without DNA. From germline, CDR1 is SEHNR and CDR2 FQNEAQ (reference sequence). CDR3 length: 15 amino acids. CDR3: CASRPGTGSTGELFF.

V is TRBV27 and J is TRBJ2-2; the TRBD1 assignment by TCRdb is unverifiable without DNA. The CDR3 length is 13 residues. The germline CDR1 and CDR2 sequences are MNHEY and SMNVEV (reference sequence). This chain's CDR3 is CASSLQGLGELFF.